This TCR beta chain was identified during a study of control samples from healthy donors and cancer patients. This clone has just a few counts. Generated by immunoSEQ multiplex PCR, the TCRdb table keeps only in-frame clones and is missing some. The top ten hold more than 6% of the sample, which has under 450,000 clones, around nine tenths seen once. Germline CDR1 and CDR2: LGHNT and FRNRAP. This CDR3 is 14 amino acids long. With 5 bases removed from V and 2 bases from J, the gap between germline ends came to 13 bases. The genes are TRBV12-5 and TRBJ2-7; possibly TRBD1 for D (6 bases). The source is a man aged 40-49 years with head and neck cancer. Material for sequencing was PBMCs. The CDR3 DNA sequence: TGTGCTAGTGGTCATGAACAGGGTCCCTACGAGCAGTACTTC. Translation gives CASGHEQGPYEQYF.